This passage covers 17 T cell receptor beta chains from one sample sequenced in a study of Ad26.COV2.S vaccination and SARS-CoV-2 variants. As for treatment: some 19 received Ad26.COV2.S at low or high dose, single or two shots; roughly five received placebo; per-sample allocation not given. Collection of the samples took place on day 63 after the first injection of vaccine or placebo. TCRdb's copy holds only in-frame clones and misses some; the assay was immunoSEQ multiplex PCR. The sample comprises hundreds of thousands of clones, about 87% of which are singletons, and more than 2.5% rests with the top ten. The sequenced sample was peripheral blood, obtained in a trial of Ad26.COV2.S vaccine versus placebo. The receptor set was obtained from a person aged 18-60 years who received the Ad26.COV2.S COVID-19 vaccine or a placebo.

This clone has more than one count but fewer than ten. The gene calls are TRBV3-1 (or the pseudogene TRBV3-2) and TRBJ1-5; no firm D call. Germline V gene data show CDR1 as LGHDT and CDR2 as YNNKEL (reference sequence). The V and J ends lost 0 bases and 4 bases respectively, with 10 bases between them. The CDR3 length is 15 residues. The CDR3 loop reads CASSQDSRGNQPQHF. The CDR3 coding sequence is TGTGCCAGCAGCCAAGATAGTCGGGGTAATCAGCCCCAGCATTTT.

The chain recombines TRBV7-6 with TRBJ2-7; perhaps TRBD2 as D (6 bases). Germline V gives CDR1 SGHVS, CDR2 FNYEAQ. V lost 1 base and J lost 6, with 10 bases in between. This CDR3 is built from 13 residues. CDR3 loop: CASSLVEGSEQYF. CDR3 bases: TGTGCCAGCAGCTTAGTGGAGGGGTCCGAGCAGTACTTC.

This clone was counted only a few times. CDR3 residues: CASSEPGRQAFF. The CDR3 coding sequence is TGTGCCAGCAGTGAACCTGGGAGACAAGCTTTCTTT. The genes are TRBV2 and TRBJ1-1; D unclear. From germline, CDR1 is SNHLY and CDR2 FYNNEI. The CDR3 loop spans 12 amino acids. V was clipped by 2 bases and J by 9 bases, with 10 bases between them. Based on the CDR3 plus reference TRBV2 and TRBJ1-1, the full variable domain is EPEVTQTPSHQVTQMGQEVILRCVPISNHLYFYWYRQILGQKVEFLVSFYNNEISEKSEIFDDQFSVERPDGSNFTLKIRSTKLEDSAMYFCASSEPGRQAFFGQGTRLTVV.

The rearrangement links TRBV3-1 (or the pseudogene TRBV3-2) to TRBJ1-2, with 9 nucleotides matching TRBD1. The CDR3 covers 17 residues. CDR1 and CDR2 from the germline V gene are LGHDT and YNNKEL (reference sequence). V was pared by 3 bases and J by 5 bases, with 13 bases of the junction left unmatched. CDR3 bases: TGTGCCAGCAGCCACCGGACAGGGGCCGGAACAACTTATGGCTACACCTTC. It yields the protein CASSHRTGAGTTYGYTF.

This chain links TRBV20-1 with TRBJ1-5; D ambiguous. V shed 3 bases and J shed 11 bases, with 14 bases lying between them. Germline V gene sequence: CDR1 DFQATT, CDR2 SNEGSKA (reference sequence). The CDR3 runs to 12 residues. The CDR3 sequence: CSASSPSRAQHF. The CDR3 DNA follows: TGCAGTGCTAGTTCCCCTTCCCGGGCCCAGCATTTT.

The chain recombines TRBV3-1 (or the pseudogene TRBV3-2) with TRBJ2-1; perhaps TRBD2 as D (5 bases). The CDR3 sequence is 16 residues long. The ends were cut back, 3 bases at V and 4 bases at J, with 16 bases in the middle. Germline-derived CDR1 and CDR2 are LGHDT and YNNKEL (reference sequence). CDR3 nucleotides: TGTGCCAGCAGCCAGGGTAGCGTCCTCTGGTACAATGAGCAGTTCTTC. It yields the protein CASSQGSVLWYNEQFF.

The chain links TRBV30 to TRBJ2-7; TRBD1 is a possible D gene (7 bases). CDR3 length: 13 residues. The germline V and J ends were trimmed by 2 bases and 2 bases, with 10 bases remaining between them. Germline CDR1 GTSNPN, CDR2 SVGIG (reference sequence). The CDR3 coding sequence is TGTGCCTGGAGTCAGGGGGGCCCCTACGAGCAGTACTTC. Protein product: CAWSQGGPYEQYF. The variable domain in full, with the rest retrieved from reference TRBV30 and TRBJ2-7, is SQTIHQWPATLVQPVGSPLSLECTVEGTSNPNLYWYRQAAGRGLQLLFYSVGIGQISSEVPQNLSASRPQDRQFILSSKKLLLSDSGFYLCAWSQGGPYEQYFGPGTRLTVT.

The rearrangement uses TRBV5-4 and TRBJ2-3, with 7 bases aligning to TRBD1. The germline V gene has CDR1 SGHNT and CDR2 YYREEE (reference sequence). The CDR3 runs to 15 residues. Trimming took 2 bases from V and 4 from J; bases not matched to a gene: 7. Here the CDR3 DNA reads TGTGCCAGCAGCTTCTATGGGCAGGGGGCAGATACGCAGTATTTT. It translates to CASSFYGQGADTQYF.

This chain uses TRBV5-1 with TRBJ2-7; D possibly uses TRBD1 or TRBD2 (5 bases each). The length of the CDR3 is 15 residues. The V gene's germline CDR1 is SGHRS and CDR2 YFSETQ. V gave up 0 bases and J gave up 0 bases, with 10 bases separating them. The CDR3 region is CASSLGGTISYEQYF. In DNA form, the CDR3 reads TGCGCCAGCAGCTTGGGGGGGACCATCTCCTACGAGCAGTACTTC.

The rearrangement uses TRBV11-2 and TRBJ1-2; a possible D gene is TRBD1 (5 bases). The germline V gene encodes CDR1 SGHAT and CDR2 FQNNGV. V lost 5 bases and J lost 8, with 21 bases in between. This CDR3 is 15 amino acids long. CDR3 nucleotides: TGTGCCAGCAGCCCTGGGGAGGGAGTTAAGGGGGGCTACACCTTC. It is translated as CASSPGEGVKGGYTF.

V gene TRBV18 combines with J gene TRBJ2-7, with 12 bases fitting TRBD1. V lost 3 bases and J lost 7; bases outside the gene matches: 7. Germline V gene sequence: CDR1 KGHSH, CDR2 LQKENI. CDR3 length equals 15 residues. The CDR3 nucleotides read TGTGCCAGCTCACCTGGGGGACAGGGGGCGTGGGAGCAGTACTTC. Translation gives CASSPGGQGAWEQYF.

The rearrangement links TRBV11-1 to TRBJ2-2; D gene ambiguous. The V gene lost 1 base and the J gene lost 1 base, with 4 bases spanning the gap. The CDR3 has 14 residues. The germline V gene encodes CDR1 SGHAT and CDR2 FQDESV (reference sequence). The CDR3 is CASSLGLNTGELFF. DNA of the CDR3: TGTGCCAGCAGCTTAGGCCTGAACACCGGGGAGCTGTTTTTT.

The rearrangement links TRBV19 to TRBJ2-3; weak D call: TRBD2 (5 bases). Germline V gene data show CDR1 as LNHDA and CDR2 as SQIVND (reference sequence). V lost 9 bases, J lost 2 bases, and 18 bases lay in between. The CDR3 consists of 15 residues. In nucleotides, the CDR3 is TGTGCCAGCGCGGGCCACGGCGCGTCCACAGATACGCAGTATTTT. Protein sequence: CASAGHGASTDTQYF.

This rearrangement joins TRBV25-1 to TRBJ2-7; 12 positions match TRBD1. V gave up 8 bases and J gave up 3 bases; unmatched junction bases: 5. CDR1 is MGHDK, CDR2 SYGVNS, per germline. This CDR3 contains 14 residues. In nucleotides, the CDR3 is TGTGCCAGCGCGGGGACAGGGGGCGTCTACGAGCAGTACTTC. Amino acids: CASAGTGGVYEQYF.

This clone was observed a handful of times. The V gene is TRBV9, the J gene TRBJ1-3; the D is unclear. Germline V lookup: CDR1 SGDLS, CDR2 YYNGEE. This CDR3 region has 13 residues. The V end was cut by 4 bases, the J end by 8 bases, with 13 bases between. In DNA form, the CDR3 reads TGTGCCAGCAGCCCCCGCTCCGAATACACCATATATTTT. Protein: CASSPRSEYTIYF.

This chain uses TRBV12-5 with TRBJ2-1, with 12 bases that match TRBD2. The germline V gene has CDR1 LGHNT and CDR2 FRNRAP. The CDR3 length is 17 residues. V was clipped by 3 bases and J by 9 bases; unmatched bases: 12. CDR3 protein: CASGFGWETSGRGEQFF. The DNA of the CDR3 is TGTGCTAGTGGTTTCGGTTGGGAGACTAGCGGGAGAGGTGAGCAGTTCTTC.

The CDR3 DNA sequence: TGTGCCAGCAGCGATGGTATACACCGGGACAGGGAGACCCAGTACTTC. Translating it yields CASSDGIHRDRETQYF. V gene TRBV5-8 combines with J gene TRBJ2-5; 8 bases fit TRBD1. V dropped 4 bases and J dropped 5; count of bases not matched to a gene: 13. The CDR3 covers 16 residues. The V gene's germline CDR1 is SGHTS and CDR2 YDEGEE.